This TCR beta chain was profiled in a study of T cell repertoires in cytomegalovirus infection. TCRdb re-analysed the reads in MiXCR, keeping a single row per CDR3 protein. The profile shows roughly 920,000 distinct CDR3 sequences, approximately 33% of them singletons. This clonotype was recorded many times. The target antigen is unknown. Germline CDR1 and CDR2: MNHEY and SVGAGI. V was pared by 0 bases and J by 5 bases, with 16 bases between. The CDR3 has 16 amino acids. This specimen was cultured CD8+ T cells from PBMCs, taken from culture after CMV antigen stimulation. The sequence was obtained from a human donor in good health (CMV status not recorded). Some clones in this sample may be carry-over from other donors' samples. V and J are TRBV6-5 and TRBJ2-5, with unresolved D. DNA of the CDR3: TGTGCCAGCAGTTACTCGTCCTCCTCCCATTGGGAGACCCAGTACTTC. This sequence encodes CASSYSSSSHWETQYF.